This TCR beta chain is drawn from a study of blood T cell repertoires in COVID-19 (dated by TCRdb to the early 2020s). Background on the whole study: Recovered participants in ImmuneRACE Cohort 3 were defined by two consecutive negative NP/OP PCR tests, clearance by a healthcare professional, or resolution of symptoms. Samples from collaborators originated in the United States, Italy and Spain and spanned both the acute and convalescent phases of COVID-19. The prospective study material was composed of cDNA or gDNA derived from T cells, B-cell-depleted T cells, or PBMCs. Subjects who had been exposed to COVID-19, were actively infected with it, or had recovered from it provided the deeply sampled blood TCRbeta repertoires that made up the dataset. The repertoires were released in a freely available public database meant as a resource for research on the immune response to SARS-CoV-2. The samples were drawn from two sources: the first 160 participants of the ongoing ImmuneRACE study, and over 1,000 subjects contributed by 6 global collaborators. The sample metadata nearly always contained a de-identified subject ID, COVID-19 status, age in years and sex. Where HLA class I and class II types were available, the types were taken from metadata supplied by the sample provider, not from assay-based typing.

TCRbeta CDR3 regions were amplified from genomic DNA using the immunoSEQ Assay, a bias-controlled multiplex PCR. The study's processing was this. The number of nucleated cells in each sample was estimated from the amplification of reference gene primers within the assay. To quantify the absolute abundance of each unique TCRbeta CDR3 rearrangement, sequence reads were collapsed and filtered. For each sample, productive Simpson clonality was calculated as the square root of Simpson's diversity index across productive rearrangements. TCRdb re-hosts the immuneACCESS table, in-frame sequences only. Its copies lack some clones; in the studies checked, an unresolved V gene accounts for under half of them, and the cause for the rest is not known. V, J and clone size were drawn from that table, and D and trimming were deduced from the DNA. This sample is represented by hundreds of thousands of clones; about 86% of them were singletons. Jointly, the top ten make up about 3.1% of the sample.

General conclusions and limits of the study: Clinical and demographic metadata were provided uncurated, with the amount varying by source and participant.

CDR1 and CDR2 are drawn from the germline V gene (reference sequence): PRHDT, FYEKMQ. Relative to germline, V is missing 5 bases and J is missing 9 bases, with 9 bases of the junction outside any gene match. The CDR3 goes from the cysteine to the phenylalanine over 14 residues. Just CDR3 DNA is preserved here, 42 bases in frame from base 1. This clone has only one observation. Its antigen target is currently unknown. No much larger clonotype is one base removed from it; base qualities were not supplied. In the prospective study, participants were 18 to 89 years old, resided in about two dozen geographic areas of the United States, and were enrolled through a virtual design. Cohort assignment in the prospective study relied on participant-reported clinical history from a screening survey and a study questionnaire. Each participant in the prospective study had whole blood, serum and a nasopharyngeal or oropharyngeal swab collected by mobile phlebotomists. Prospective study participants could optionally give additional blood draws and questionnaires over an approximately two-month period. Blood samples from the prospective study were shipped frozen or at room temperature prior to DNA extraction.

Input material: PBMCs or T cells enriched from blood (not recorded which). The receptor comes from a woman aged 45-65 years in a cohort exposed to, infected with or recovered from COVID-19 (not recorded which). Recombination linked TRBV13 to TRBJ2-1, and TRBD1 matches 8 of the central bases. The nucleotide sequence is given as TGTGCCAGCAGCCCAGGGGGCTATGATGGTGAGCAGTTCTTC. Its coded protein is CASSPGGYDGEQFF.